Below, one T cell receptor (beta chain) is given with its context. Its antigen remains unknown. The junction shows a germline mismatch at one end, possibly a read error. The primer mix had 60 Vbeta and 13 Jbeta primers. Using immunoSEQ multiplex PCR, the repertoire was profiled, and TCRdb retains in-frame clones only, with some absent. The sample contains some 200,000 clones, approximately 70% of which appear only once. These data are taken from a study of cytomegalovirus exposure and HLA in healthy donors. Study-level points and caveats: V- and J-gene trimming of TCR beta was linked (in a later analysis) to a missense DCLRE1C variant. Presence/absence analyses supposed approximately even sequencing depth among donors. The majority of TCR sequences were rare, yet some public TCRs appeared in many donors.

Germline V gives CDR1 SEHNR, CDR2 FQNEAQ (reference sequence). The CDR3 extends over 14 amino acids. This rearrangement joins TRBV7-9 to TRBJ2-5, with a possible D match to TRBD1 (6 bases). This sequence was found in a man between 40 and 49 years old in good health and CMV-seropositive. The sample consisted of PBMCs. CDR3 nucleotide sequence: TGTTCCAGCAGCCGTGCGGACAGCCTAGAGACCCAGTACTTC. This codes for CSSSRADSLETQYF.